The clone carrying this TCR beta chain was picked up many times. Amplification targeted TCR beta CDR3 regions from RNA transcripts. The primer set for the first-round RT-PCR of the TCR CDR3 was HTBI. Via MiXCR, TCRdb re-called the multiplex PCR reads, giving one row per CDR3 protein. The sample consists of 640,000 or so distinct CDR3 sequences, roughly 14% of them appearing once. These data come from a study of T cells in Graves' hyperthyroidism and ophthalmopathy. Germline lookup yields CDR1 SGHKS and CDR2 YYEKEE (reference sequence). The V gene lost 0 bases and the J gene lost 4 bases, with 13 bases spanning the gap. This CDR3 contains 16 residues. With duration under 3 months, ophthalmopathy was active: Clinical Activity Score at least 3, NOSPECS at least 4. Clinicians diagnosed patients from clinical symptoms, serum thyroxine and TRAb, thyroid ultrasound and orbital computed tomography. PBMCs were derived from about 10 ml fresh peripheral blood.

Specimen: blood. This sequence originates from a woman aged 40 to 49 with Graves' ophthalmopathy. This chain joins TRBV5-5 and TRBJ2-2, with a tentative D call TRBD1 (6 bases). The CDR3 DNA is TGTGCCAGCAGCTTGGGACGGGACAACCCCACCGGGGAGCTGTTTTTT. This codes for CASSLGRDNPTGELFF.